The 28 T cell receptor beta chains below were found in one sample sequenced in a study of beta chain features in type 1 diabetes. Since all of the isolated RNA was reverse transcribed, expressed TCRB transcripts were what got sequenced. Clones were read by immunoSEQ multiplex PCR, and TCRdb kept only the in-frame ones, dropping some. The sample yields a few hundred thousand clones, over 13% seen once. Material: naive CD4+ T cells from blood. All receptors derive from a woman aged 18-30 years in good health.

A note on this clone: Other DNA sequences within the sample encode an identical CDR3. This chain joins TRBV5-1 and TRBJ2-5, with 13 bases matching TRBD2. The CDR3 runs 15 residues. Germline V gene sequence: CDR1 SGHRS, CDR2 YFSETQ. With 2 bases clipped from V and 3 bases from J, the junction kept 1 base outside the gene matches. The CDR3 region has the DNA TGCGCCAGCAGCTTAGGACTAGCGGGAGAAGAGACCCAGTACTTC. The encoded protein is CASSLGLAGEETQYF.

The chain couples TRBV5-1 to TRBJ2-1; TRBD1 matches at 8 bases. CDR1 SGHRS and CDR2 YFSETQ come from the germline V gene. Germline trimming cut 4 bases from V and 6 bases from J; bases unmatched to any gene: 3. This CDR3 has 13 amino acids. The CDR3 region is CASSPTGVNEQFF. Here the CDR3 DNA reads TGCGCCAGCAGCCCGACAGGGGTCAATGAGCAGTTCTTC. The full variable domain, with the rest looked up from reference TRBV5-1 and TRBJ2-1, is KAGVTQTPRYLIKTRGQQVTLSCSPISGHRSVSWYQQTPGQGLQFLFEYFSETQRNKGNFPGRFSGRQFSNSRSEMNVSTLELGDSALYLCASSPTGVNEQFFGPGTRLTVL.

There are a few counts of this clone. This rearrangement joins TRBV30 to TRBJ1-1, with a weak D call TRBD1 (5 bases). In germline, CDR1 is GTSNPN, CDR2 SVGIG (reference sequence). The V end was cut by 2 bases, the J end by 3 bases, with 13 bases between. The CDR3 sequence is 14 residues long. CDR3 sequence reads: CAWSKGLGDTEAFF. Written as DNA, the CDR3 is TGTGCCTGGAGTAAGGGATTAGGGGACACTGAAGCTTTCTTT. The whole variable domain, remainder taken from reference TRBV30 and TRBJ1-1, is SQTIHQWPATLVQPVGSPLSLECTVEGTSNPNLYWYRQAAGRGLQLLFYSVGIGQISSEVPQNLSASRPQDRQFILSSKKLLLSDSGFYLCAWSKGLGDTEAFFGQGTRLTVV.

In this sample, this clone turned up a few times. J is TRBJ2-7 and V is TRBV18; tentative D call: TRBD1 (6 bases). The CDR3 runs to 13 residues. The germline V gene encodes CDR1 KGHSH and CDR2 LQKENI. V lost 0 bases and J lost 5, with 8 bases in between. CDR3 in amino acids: CASSPPGAHEQYF. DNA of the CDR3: TGTGCCAGCTCACCACCGGGGGCCCACGAGCAGTACTTC. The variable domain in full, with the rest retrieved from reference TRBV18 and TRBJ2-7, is NAGVMQNPRHLVRRRGQEARLRCSPMKGHSHVYWYRQLPEEGLKFMVYLQKENIIDESGMPKERFSAEFPKEGPSILRIQQVVRGDSAAYFCASSPPGAHEQYFGPGTRLTVT.

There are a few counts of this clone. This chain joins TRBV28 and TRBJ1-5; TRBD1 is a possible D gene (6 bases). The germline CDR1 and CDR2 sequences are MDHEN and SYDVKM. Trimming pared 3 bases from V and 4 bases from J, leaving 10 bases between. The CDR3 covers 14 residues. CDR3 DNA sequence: TGTGCCAGCAGTTTGGGACATCTTAATCAGCCCCAGCATTTT. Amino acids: CASSLGHLNQPQHF.

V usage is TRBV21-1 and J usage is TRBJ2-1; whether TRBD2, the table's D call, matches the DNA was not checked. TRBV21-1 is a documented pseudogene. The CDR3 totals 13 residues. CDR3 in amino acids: CATLAGVYNEQFF. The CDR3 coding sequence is TGTGCCACCTTAGCGGGAGTCTACAATGAGCAGTTCTTC.

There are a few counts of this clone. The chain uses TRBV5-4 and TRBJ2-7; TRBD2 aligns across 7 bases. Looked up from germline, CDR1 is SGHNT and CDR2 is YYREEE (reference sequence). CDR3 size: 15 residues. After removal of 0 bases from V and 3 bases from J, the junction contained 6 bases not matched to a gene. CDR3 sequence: CASSLDPAGFYEQYF. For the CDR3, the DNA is TGTGCCAGCAGCTTGGATCCAGCGGGATTCTACGAGCAGTACTTC.

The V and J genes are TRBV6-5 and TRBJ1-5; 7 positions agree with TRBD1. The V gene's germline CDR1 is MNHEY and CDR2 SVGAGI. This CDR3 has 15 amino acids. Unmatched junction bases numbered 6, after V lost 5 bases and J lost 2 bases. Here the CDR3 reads CASSPRGQGNQPQHF. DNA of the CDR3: TGTGCCAGCAGTCCTAGGGGGCAAGGCAATCAGCCCCAGCATTTT.

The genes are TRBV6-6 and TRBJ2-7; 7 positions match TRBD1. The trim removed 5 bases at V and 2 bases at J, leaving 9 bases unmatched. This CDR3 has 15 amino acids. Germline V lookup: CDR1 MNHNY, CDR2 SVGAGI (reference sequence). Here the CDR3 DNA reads TGTGCCAGCAGTCATCCCCCGGGACAGACCTACGAGCAGTACTTC. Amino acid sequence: CASSHPPGQTYEQYF.

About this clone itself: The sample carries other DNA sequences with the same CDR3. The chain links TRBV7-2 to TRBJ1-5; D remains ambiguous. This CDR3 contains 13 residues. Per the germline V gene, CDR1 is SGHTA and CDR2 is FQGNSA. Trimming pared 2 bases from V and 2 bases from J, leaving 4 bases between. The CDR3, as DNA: TGTGCCAGCAGCTTACAGGGCAATCAGCCCCAGCATTTT. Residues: CASSLQGNQPQHF. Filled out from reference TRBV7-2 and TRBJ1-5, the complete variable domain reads GAGVSQSPSNKVTEKGKDVELRCDPISGHTALYWYRQSLGQGLEFLIYFQGNSAPDKSGLPSDRFSAERTGGSVSTLTIQRTQQEDSAVYLCASSLQGNQPQHFGDGTRLSIL.

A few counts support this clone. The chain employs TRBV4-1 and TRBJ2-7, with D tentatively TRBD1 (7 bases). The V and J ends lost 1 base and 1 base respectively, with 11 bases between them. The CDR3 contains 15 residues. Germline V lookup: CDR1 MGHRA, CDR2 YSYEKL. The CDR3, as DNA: TGCGCCAGCAGCCAAGTTGCGGGACAGTCCTACGAGCAGTACTTC. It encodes CASSQVAGQSYEQYF.

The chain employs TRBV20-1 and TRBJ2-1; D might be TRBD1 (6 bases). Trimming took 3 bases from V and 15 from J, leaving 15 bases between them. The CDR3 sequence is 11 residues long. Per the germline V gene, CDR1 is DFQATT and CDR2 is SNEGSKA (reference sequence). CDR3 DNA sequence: TGCAGTGCTAGCCAAACAGGGTGGCGGTTCTTC. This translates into CSASQTGWRFF.

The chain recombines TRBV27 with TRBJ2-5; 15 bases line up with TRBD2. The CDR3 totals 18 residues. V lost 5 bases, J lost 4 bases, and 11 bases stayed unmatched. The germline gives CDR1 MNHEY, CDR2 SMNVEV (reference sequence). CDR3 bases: TGTGCCAGCAGTCCCCTTGGGACTAGCGGGAGGAATGGAGAGACCCAGTACTTC. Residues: CASSPLGTSGRNGETQYF.

CDR3 loop: CASNWGLAGLDTQYF. In DNA, the CDR3 is TGTGCCAGCAACTGGGGACTAGCGGGATTGGATACGCAGTATTTT. The chain recombines TRBV11-2 with TRBJ2-3; 13 nucleotides match TRBD2. Germline V CDR1 and CDR2: SGHAT, FQNNGV. CDR3 length equals 15 residues. Unmatched junction bases numbered 7, after V lost 7 bases and J lost 6 bases.

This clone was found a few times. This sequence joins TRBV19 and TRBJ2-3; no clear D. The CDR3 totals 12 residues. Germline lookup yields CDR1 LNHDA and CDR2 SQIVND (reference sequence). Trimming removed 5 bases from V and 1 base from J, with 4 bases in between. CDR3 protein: CASSPRTDTQYF. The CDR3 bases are TGTGCCAGTAGTCCTCGCACAGATACGCAGTATTTT.

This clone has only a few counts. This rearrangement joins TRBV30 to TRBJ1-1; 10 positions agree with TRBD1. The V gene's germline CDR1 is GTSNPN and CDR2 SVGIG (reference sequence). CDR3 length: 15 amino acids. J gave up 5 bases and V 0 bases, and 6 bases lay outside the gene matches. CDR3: CAWSVEGQGGTEAFF. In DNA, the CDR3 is TGTGCCTGGAGTGTAGAAGGACAGGGGGGAACTGAAGCTTTCTTT.

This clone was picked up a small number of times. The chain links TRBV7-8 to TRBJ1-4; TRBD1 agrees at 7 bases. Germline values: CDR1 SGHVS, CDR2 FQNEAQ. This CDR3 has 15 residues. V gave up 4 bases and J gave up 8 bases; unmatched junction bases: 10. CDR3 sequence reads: CASSYDRAIGEKLFF. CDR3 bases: TGTGCCAGCAGCTACGACAGGGCGATAGGGGAAAAACTGTTTTTT.

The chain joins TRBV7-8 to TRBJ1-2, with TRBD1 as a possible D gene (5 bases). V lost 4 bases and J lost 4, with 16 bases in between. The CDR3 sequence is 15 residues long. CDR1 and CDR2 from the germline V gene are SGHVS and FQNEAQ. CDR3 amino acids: CASSSEGLLLYGYTF. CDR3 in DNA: TGTGCCAGCAGCTCCGAGGGACTGCTACTCTATGGCTACACCTTC.

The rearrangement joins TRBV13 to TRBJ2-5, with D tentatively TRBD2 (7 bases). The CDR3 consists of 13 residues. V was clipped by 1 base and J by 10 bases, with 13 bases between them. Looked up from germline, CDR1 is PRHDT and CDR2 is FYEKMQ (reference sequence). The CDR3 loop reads CASSLVGEGGQYF. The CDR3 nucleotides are TGTGCCAGCAGCTTAGTCGGGGAGGGGGGCCAGTACTTC.

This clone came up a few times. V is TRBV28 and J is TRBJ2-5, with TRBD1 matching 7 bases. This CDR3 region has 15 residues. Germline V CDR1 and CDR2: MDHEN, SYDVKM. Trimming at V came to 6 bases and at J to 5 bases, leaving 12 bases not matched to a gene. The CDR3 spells CASSTTQGVGETQYF. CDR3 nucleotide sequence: TGTGCCAGCAGCACCACTCAGGGGGTGGGTGAGACCCAGTACTTC.

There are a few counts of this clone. DNA for the CDR3: TGTGCCAGCAGTAAAAGACAGGGTCGCCAAGAGACCCAGTACTTC. Its protein product is CASSKRQGRQETQYF. The chain has TRBV28 and TRBJ2-5; 7 nucleotides line up with TRBD1. This CDR3 is built from 15 residues. V dropped 5 bases and J dropped 1; count of bases not matched to a gene: 7. Looked up from germline, CDR1 is MDHEN and CDR2 is SYDVKM.

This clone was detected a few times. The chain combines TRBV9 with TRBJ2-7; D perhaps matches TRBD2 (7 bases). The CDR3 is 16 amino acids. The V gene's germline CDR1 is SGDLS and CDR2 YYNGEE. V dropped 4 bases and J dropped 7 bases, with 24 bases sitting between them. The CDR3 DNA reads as TGTGCCAGCAGCCCTAGGGGAGGGGCAACAGGGCGTGAGCAGTACTTC. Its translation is CASSPRGGATGREQYF.

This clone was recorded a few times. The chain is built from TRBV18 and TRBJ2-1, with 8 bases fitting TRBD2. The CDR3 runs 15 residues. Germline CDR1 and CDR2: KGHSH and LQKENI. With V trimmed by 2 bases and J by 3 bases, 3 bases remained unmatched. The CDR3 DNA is TGTGCCAGCTCACCAGGACTAGCCCTCTACAATGAGCAGTTCTTC. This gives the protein CASSPGLALYNEQFF.

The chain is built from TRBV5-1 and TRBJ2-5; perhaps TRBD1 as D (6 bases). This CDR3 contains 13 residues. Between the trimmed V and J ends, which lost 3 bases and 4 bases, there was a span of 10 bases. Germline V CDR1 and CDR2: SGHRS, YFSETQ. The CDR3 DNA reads TGCGCCAGCAGCTCCACAGGGACAGAGACCCAGTACTTC. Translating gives CASSSTGTETQYF. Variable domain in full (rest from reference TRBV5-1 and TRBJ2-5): KAGVTQTPRYLIKTRGQQVTLSCSPISGHRSVSWYQQTPGQGLQFLFEYFSETQRNKGNFPGRFSGRQFSNSRSEMNVSTLELGDSALYLCASSSTGTETQYFGPGTRLLVL.

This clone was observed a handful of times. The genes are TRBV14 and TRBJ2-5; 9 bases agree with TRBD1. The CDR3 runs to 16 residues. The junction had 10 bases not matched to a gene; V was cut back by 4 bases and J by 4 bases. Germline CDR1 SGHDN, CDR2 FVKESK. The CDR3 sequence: CASSPSPGQGTETQYF. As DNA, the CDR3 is TGTGCCAGCAGCCCGTCACCGGGACAGGGAACAGAGACCCAGTACTTC.

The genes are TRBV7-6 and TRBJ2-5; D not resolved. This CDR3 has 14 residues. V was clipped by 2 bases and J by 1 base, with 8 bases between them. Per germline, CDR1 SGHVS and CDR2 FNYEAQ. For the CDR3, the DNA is TGTGCCAGCAGCTTACAGACTCTCCAAGAGACCCAGTACTTC. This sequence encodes CASSLQTLQETQYF. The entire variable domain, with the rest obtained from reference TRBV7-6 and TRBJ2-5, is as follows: GAGVSQSPRYKVTKRGQDVALRCDPISGHVSLYWYRQALGQGPEFLTYFNYEAQQDKSGLPNDRFSAERPEGSISTLTIQRTEQRDSAMYRCASSLQTLQETQYFGPGTRLLVL.

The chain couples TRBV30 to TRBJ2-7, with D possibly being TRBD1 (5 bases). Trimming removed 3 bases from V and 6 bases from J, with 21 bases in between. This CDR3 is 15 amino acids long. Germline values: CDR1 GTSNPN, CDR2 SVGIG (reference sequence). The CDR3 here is CAWSTMTANPSEQYF. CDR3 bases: TGTGCCTGGAGCACAATGACAGCGAACCCCTCCGAGCAGTACTTC.

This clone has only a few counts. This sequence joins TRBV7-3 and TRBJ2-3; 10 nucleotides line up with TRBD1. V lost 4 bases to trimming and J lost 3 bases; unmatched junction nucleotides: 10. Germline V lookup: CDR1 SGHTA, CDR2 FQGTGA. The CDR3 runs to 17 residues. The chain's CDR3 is CASSSNRGTGVTDTQYF. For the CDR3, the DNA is TGTGCCAGCAGCTCAAATCGCGGGACAGGGGTGACAGATACGCAGTATTTT.